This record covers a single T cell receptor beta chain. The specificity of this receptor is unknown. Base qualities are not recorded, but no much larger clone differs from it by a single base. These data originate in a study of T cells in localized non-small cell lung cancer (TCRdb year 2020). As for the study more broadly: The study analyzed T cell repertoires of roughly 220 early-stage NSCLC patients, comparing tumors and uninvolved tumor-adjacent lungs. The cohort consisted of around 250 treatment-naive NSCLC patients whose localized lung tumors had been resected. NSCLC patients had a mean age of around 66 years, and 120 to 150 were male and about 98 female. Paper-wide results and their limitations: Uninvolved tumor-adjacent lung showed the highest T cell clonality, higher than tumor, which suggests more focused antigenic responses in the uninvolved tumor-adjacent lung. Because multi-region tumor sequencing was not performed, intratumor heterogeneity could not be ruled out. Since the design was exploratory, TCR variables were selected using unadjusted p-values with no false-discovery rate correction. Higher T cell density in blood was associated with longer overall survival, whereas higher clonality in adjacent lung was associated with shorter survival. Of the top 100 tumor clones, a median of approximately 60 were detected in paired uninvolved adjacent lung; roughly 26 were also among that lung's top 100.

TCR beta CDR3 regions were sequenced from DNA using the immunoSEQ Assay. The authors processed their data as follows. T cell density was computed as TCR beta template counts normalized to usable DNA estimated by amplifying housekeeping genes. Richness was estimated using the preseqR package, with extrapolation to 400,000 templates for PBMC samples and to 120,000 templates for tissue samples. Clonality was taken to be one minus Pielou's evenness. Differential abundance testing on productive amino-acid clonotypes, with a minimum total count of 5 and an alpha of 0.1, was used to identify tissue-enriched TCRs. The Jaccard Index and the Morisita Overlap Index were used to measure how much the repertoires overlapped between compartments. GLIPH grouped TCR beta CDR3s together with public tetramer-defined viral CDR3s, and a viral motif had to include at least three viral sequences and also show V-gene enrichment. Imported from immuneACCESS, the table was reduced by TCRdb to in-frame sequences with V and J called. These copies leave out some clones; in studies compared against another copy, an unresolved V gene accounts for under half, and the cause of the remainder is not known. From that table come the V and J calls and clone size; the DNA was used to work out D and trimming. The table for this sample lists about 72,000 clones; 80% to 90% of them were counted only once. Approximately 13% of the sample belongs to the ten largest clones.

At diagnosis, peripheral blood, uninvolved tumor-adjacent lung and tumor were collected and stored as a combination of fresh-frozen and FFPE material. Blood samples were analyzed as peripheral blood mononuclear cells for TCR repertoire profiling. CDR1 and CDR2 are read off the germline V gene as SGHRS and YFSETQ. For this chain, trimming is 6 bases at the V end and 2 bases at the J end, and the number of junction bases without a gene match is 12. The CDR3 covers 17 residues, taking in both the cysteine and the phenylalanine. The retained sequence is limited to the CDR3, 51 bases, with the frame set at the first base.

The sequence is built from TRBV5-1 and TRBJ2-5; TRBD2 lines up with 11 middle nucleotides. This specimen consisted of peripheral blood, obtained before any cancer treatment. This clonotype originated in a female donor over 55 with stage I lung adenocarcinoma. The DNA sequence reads TGCGCCAGCACCGACGCCCACATAGCGGGGGGGCAAGAGACCCAGTACTTC. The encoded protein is CASTDAHIAGGQETQYF.